These 28 T cell receptor beta chains originate from one sample sequenced in a study of T cell changes during pregnancy in multiple sclerosis. Clones were sequenced by immunoSEQ multiplex PCR, and TCRdb holds only the in-frame ones, with some missing. The table records tens of thousands of clones, about 95% of them present only once. Here the sequenced sample was peripheral blood, taken in the second trimester of pregnancy. The receptors here all came from a female donor with multiple sclerosis, enrolled in a pregnancy study.

The rearrangement uses TRBV12-5 and TRBJ2-1, with D possibly TRBD1 on 5 matching bases. The germline V and J ends were trimmed by 6 bases and 0 bases, with 15 bases remaining between them. CDR1 and CDR2 from the germline V gene are LGHNT and FRNRAP. The CDR3 has 16 residues. DNA of the CDR3: TGTGCTAGTGGCCCCTCACAGGTTAGCTCCTACAATGAGCAGTTCTTC. It encodes CASGPSQVSSYNEQFF.

The chain is built from TRBV5-6 and TRBJ2-1, with D possibly TRBD2 on 5 matching bases. Trimming pared 0 bases from V and 5 bases from J, leaving 18 bases between. The germline gives CDR1 SGHDT, CDR2 YYEEEE. The CDR3 consists of 17 residues. The CDR3 reads CASSLVPDSAWNNEQFF. CDR3 in DNA: TGTGCCAGCAGCTTGGTGCCGGATAGCGCGTGGAACAATGAGCAGTTCTTC.

CDR3 in DNA: TGCAGCGTTGAAGCCGCGGGATTGAACACTGAAGCTTTCTTT. This translates into CSVEAAGLNTEAFF. The chain joins TRBV29-1 to TRBJ1-1, with D unresolved. CDR1 is SQVTM and CDR2 is ANQGSEA in the germline V gene. Deletions cut 1 base from V and 0 bases from J, with 9 bases between. The length of the CDR3 is 14 residues.

This clone was observed a few times. The rearrangement joins TRBV2 to TRBJ2-5; 8 bases are a match to TRBD2. Losses at the gene ends were 8 bases for V and 4 bases for J; bases not matched to a gene: 12. The CDR3 spans 15 residues. The germline gives CDR1 SNHLY, CDR2 FYNNEI. CDR3 sequence (DNA): TGTGCCAGCCCCTCAGACCGGGGGGGGAGAGAGACCCAGTACTTC. It codes for CASPSDRGGRETQYF.

The V and J genes are TRBV4-2 and TRBJ2-1; the match to TRBD2 covers 11 bases. The CDR3 contains 19 residues. J gave up 3 bases and V 4 bases, and 14 bases lay outside the gene matches. Looked up from germline, CDR1 is LGHNA and CDR2 is YNFKEQ. The CDR3 reads CASSRSGLAAPVDYNEQFF. The CDR3 DNA follows: TGTGCCAGCAGCCGCTCGGGACTAGCGGCACCTGTCGACTACAATGAGCAGTTCTTC.

This chain connects TRBV6-5 to TRBJ2-1, with D possibly matching TRBD1 (5 bases). Germline loops: CDR1 MNHEY, CDR2 SVGAGI. This CDR3 is built from 14 residues. The germline V and J ends were trimmed by 6 bases and 4 bases, with 13 bases remaining between them. CDR3: CASRPRQGYNEQFF. The CDR3, as DNA: TGTGCCAGCAGACCCCGTCAGGGTTACAATGAGCAGTTCTTC.

The V call is TRBV5-1, the J call TRBJ2-1; possibly TRBD1 for D (6 bases). CDR1 SGHRS and CDR2 YFSETQ come from the germline V gene. Trimming stripped 4 bases from V and 4 bases from J, with 15 bases between. The CDR3 has 15 amino acids. CDR3 nucleotide sequence: TGCGCCAGCAGCCCCGGGACATTTACTTACAATGAGCAGTTCTTC. It is translated as CASSPGTFTYNEQFF.

The V and J genes are TRBV29-1 and TRBJ1-2; 9 bases align to TRBD1. This CDR3 region has 12 residues. The junction had 5 bases not matched to a gene; V was cut back by 6 bases and J by 6 bases. From germline, CDR1 is SQVTM and CDR2 ANQGSEA. The CDR3 region is CSVKQGADGYTF. CDR3 coding DNA: TGCAGCGTCAAACAGGGGGCTGATGGCTACACCTTC.

The CDR3 sequence: CASSPRTGAYEQYF. CDR3 bases: TGCGCCAGCAGCCCAAGGACAGGGGCCTACGAGCAGTACTTC. V usage is TRBV4-3 and J usage is TRBJ2-7; TRBD1 agrees at 9 bases. Trimming took 4 bases from V and 2 from J; bases not matched to a gene: 3. CDR1 is LGHNA, CDR2 YSLEER, per germline. This CDR3 region has 14 residues.

The chain recombines TRBV2 with TRBJ1-1, with a possible D match to TRBD1 (6 bases). V was shortened by 7 bases and J by 7 bases, with 19 bases between the two germline ends. Germline CDR1 reads SNHLY; CDR2 reads FYNNEI. The CDR3 is 14 residues long. DNA for the CDR3: TGTGCCAGCAACAATAGAATACAGGGTCTTGAAGCTTTCTTT. Translation gives CASNNRIQGLEAFF.

The J gene is TRBJ2-1, the V gene TRBV29-1; TRBD2 matches at 9 bases. Trimming at V came to 5 bases and at J to 3 bases, leaving 11 bases not matched to a gene. The CDR3 loop spans 16 amino acids. Germline assignment: CDR1 SQVTM and CDR2 ANQGSEA. CDR3 in DNA: TGCAGCGTTTTTGCGGGAGGGCCGGTCTACTACAATGAGCAGTTCTTC. Residues: CSVFAGGPVYYNEQFF.

The chain is built from TRBV30 and TRBJ2-7, with 7 nucleotides matching TRBD2. Looked up from germline, CDR1 is GTSNPN and CDR2 is SVGIG (reference sequence). Trimming removed 1 base from V and 0 bases from J; junction bases left unmatched: 9. The CDR3 has 16 amino acids. CDR3 residues: CAWSAISGKLSYEQYF. CDR3 nucleotide sequence: TGTGCCTGGAGTGCAATAAGCGGGAAGCTCTCCTACGAGCAGTACTTC.

The J gene is TRBJ2-7, the V gene TRBV19; D uncertain. The ends were cut back, 4 bases at V and 2 bases at J, with 12 bases in the middle. Germline assignment: CDR1 LNHDA and CDR2 SQIVND (reference sequence). The length of the CDR3 is 14 residues. CDR3 nucleotides: TGTGCCAGTAGTACGCAGTTCCAAGCCTACGAGCAGTACTTC. Amino acid sequence: CASSTQFQAYEQYF.

This chain connects TRBV28 to TRBJ2-1; TRBD2 agrees at 7 bases. V lost 8 bases to trimming and J lost 8 bases; unmatched junction nucleotides: 12. This CDR3 contains 14 residues. Germline-derived CDR1 and CDR2 are MDHEN and SYDVKM. DNA for the CDR3: TGTGCCAGCTCTGGGACTATCTCGGAGGATGAGCAGTTCTTC. The encoded protein is CASSGTISEDEQFF.

This chain joins TRBV10-3 and TRBJ1-3, with D tentatively TRBD1 (5 bases). V dropped 7 bases and J dropped 0 bases, with 13 bases sitting between them. CDR3 length: 15 residues. Germline CDR1 and CDR2: ENHRY and SYGVKD. Here the CDR3 reads CAITPDISSGNTIYF. CDR3 sequence (DNA): TGTGCCATCACCCCGGACATTTCCTCTGGAAACACCATATATTTT.

This clone was recorded once. J is TRBJ2-1 and V is TRBV21-1; the table's D gene call, TRBD2, was not cross checked with the DNA. TRBV21-1 is noted as a pseudogene. CDR3 length equals 15 residues. CDR3 protein: CASSRQLACYNEQFF. The CDR3 DNA reads TGTGCCAGCAGCAGGCAACTAGCGTGTTACAATGAGCAGTTCTTC.

V and J are TRBV21-1 and TRBJ2-2; whether TRBD1, the table's D call, matches the DNA was not checked. TRBV21-1 is assigned pseudogene status. The length of the CDR3 is 16 residues. The CDR3 region is CASSKGRRGLTGELFF. The CDR3 DNA reads TGTGCCAGCAGCAAAGGGAGAAGGGGGCTCACCGGGGAGCTGTTTTTT.

The chain uses TRBV7-8 and TRBJ2-1; the D gene is possibly TRBD2 (6 bases). Per the germline V gene, CDR1 is SGHVS and CDR2 is FQNEAQ. The CDR3 spans 15 residues. Trimming removed 1 base at V and 9 bases at J, with 16 bases between. As DNA, the CDR3 is TGTGCCAGCAGCTTAGGGGGTGTGGAGGGTCCTGAGCAGTTCTTC. Encoded protein: CASSLGGVEGPEQFF. The complete variable domain, with remaining parts taken from reference TRBV7-8 and TRBJ2-1, reads GAGVSQSPRYKVAKRGQDVALRCDPISGHVSLFWYQQALGQGPEFLTYFQNEAQLDKSGLPSDRFFAERPEGSVSTLKIQRTQQEDSAVYLCASSLGGVEGPEQFFGPGTRLTVL.

J is TRBJ2-1 and V is TRBV19; 7 bases map to TRBD1. The CDR3 runs to 14 residues. V was pared by 5 bases and J by 2 bases, with 3 bases of the junction left unmatched. Germline V gene sequence: CDR1 LNHDA, CDR2 SQIVND (reference sequence). The CDR3 spells CASSPGTAYNEQFF. CDR3 coding DNA: TGTGCCAGTAGTCCCGGGACAGCCTACAATGAGCAGTTCTTC.

This chain joins TRBV7-6 and TRBJ2-5, with 9 positions matching TRBD2. Trimming at V came to 6 bases and at J to 5 bases, leaving 10 bases not matched to a gene. This CDR3 is 15 amino acids long. From germline, CDR1 is SGHVS and CDR2 FNYEAQ. The CDR3 region is CASSPGLAGSETQYF. In DNA form, the CDR3 reads TGTGCCAGCAGTCCGGGACTAGCCGGGAGCGAGACCCAGTACTTC.

This clone was seen only once. V gene TRBV4-2 combines with J gene TRBJ2-2; D perhaps matches TRBD2 (5 bases). The CDR3 is 16 residues long. V was clipped by 0 bases and J by 7 bases, with 15 bases between them. Germline V gives CDR1 LGHNA, CDR2 YNFKEQ. CDR3: CASSQEGVLEGGELFF. For the CDR3, the DNA is TGTGCCAGCAGCCAAGAGGGAGTCCTCGAAGGCGGGGAGCTGTTTTTT.

The gene calls are TRBV18 and TRBJ1-2, with D tentatively TRBD1 (5 bases). The V end lost 1 base, the J end lost 4 bases, and 10 bases lay between the germline ends. The CDR3 sequence is 14 residues long. From germline, CDR1 is KGHSH and CDR2 LQKENI. In DNA form, the CDR3 reads TGTGCCAGCTCACCACTCGACAGCATCTATGGCTACACCTTC. Translation gives CASSPLDSIYGYTF.

The chain recombines TRBV19 with TRBJ2-7; the match to TRBD1 covers 9 bases. Germline CDR1 and CDR2: LNHDA and SQIVND (reference sequence). Losses at the gene ends were 1 base for V and 6 bases for J; bases not matched to a gene: 4. The CDR3 spans 14 residues. CDR3 amino acids: CASSIGTGVSEQYF. DNA of the CDR3: TGTGCCAGTAGTATAGGGACAGGGGTAAGCGAGCAGTACTTC.

The chain combines TRBV28 with TRBJ2-2, with 7 bases aligning to TRBD1. CDR1 is MDHEN, CDR2 SYDVKM, per germline. This CDR3 is 15 amino acids long. Trimming took 6 bases from V and 6 from J; bases not matched to a gene: 10. The CDR3, as DNA: TGTGCCAGCAGGCCATCGGGACAGACCGCCGGGGAGCTGTTTTTT. Translation gives CASRPSGQTAGELFF.

The rearrangement joins TRBV6-4 to TRBJ1-2, with D tentatively TRBD1 (6 bases). Trimming pared 6 bases from V and 2 bases from J, leaving 10 bases between. This CDR3 contains 13 residues. CDR1 is MRHNA, CDR2 SNTAGT, per germline. CDR3 sequence (DNA): TGTGCCAGCAGCAACAGGGACAACTATGGCTACACCTTC. Protein product: CASSNRDNYGYTF.

To note about this clone: At one end, the junction sequence differs from germline, possibly due to a read error. The chain employs TRBV7-2 and TRBJ2-7, with 9 bases identical to TRBD1. CDR1 SGHTA and CDR2 FQGNSA come from the germline V gene. CDR3 size: 14 residues. The CDR3 DNA follows: TGTGCCAGCAGCTCAACAGGGGGCTCCGACGAGCAGTACTTC. It encodes CASSSTGGSDEQYF. Supplemented by reference TRBV7-2 and TRBJ2-7, the full variable domain reads GAGVSQSPSNKVTEKGKDVELRCDPISGHTALYWYRQSLGQGLEFLIYFQGNSAPDKSGLPSDRFSAERTGGSVSTLTIQRTQQEDSAVYLCASSSTGGSDEQYFGPGTRLTVT.

The chain is built from TRBV7-6 and TRBJ2-7, with TRBD2 as a possible D gene (5 bases). Germline V gene data show CDR1 as SGHVS and CDR2 as FNYEAQ. This CDR3 has 15 residues. Trimming shortened V by 5 bases and J by 0 bases, and 14 bases separated the two germline ends. This CDR3 reads CASSAGVTGSYEQYF. CDR3 nucleotide sequence: TGTGCCAGCAGCGCCGGGGTGACGGGCTCCTACGAGCAGTACTTC.

V gene TRBV6-6 combines with J gene TRBJ2-7; D possibly corresponds to TRBD1 (5 bases). This CDR3 has 13 residues. Trimming cost V 7 bases and J 2 bases, with 12 bases left between them. CDR1 MNHNY and CDR2 SVGAGI come from the germline V gene (reference sequence). The chain's CDR3 is CASKGLGTYEQYF. The CDR3 DNA sequence: TGTGCCAGCAAGGGGCTGGGCACCTACGAGCAGTACTTC.